Listed below are T cell receptor beta chains from one sample, sequenced in a study of cytomegalovirus exposure and HLA in healthy donors. Repertoires were generated with immunoSEQ multiplex PCR, while TCRdb's copy carries only in-frame clones and drops some. The sample holds about 220,000 clones, under 95% seen once. The sequenced material came from PBMCs. The receptor source for this set is a young woman in good health and CMV-seronegative. The CDR3 runs from the conserved cysteine through the conserved F or W. Fields, in order: clone size, J gene, D gene, V gene, CDR3 DNA, CDR3 protein. D genes are given only for firm matches. Rows give clone size only sometimes, using once, few, many, or a class for an expanded clone.

abundance: -
j_gene: TRBJ2-7
d_gene: TRBD2
v_gene: TRBV4-1
CDR3nt: TGCGCCAGCAGCCAAGGACTAGCGGGACTCTACGAGCAGTACTTC
CDR3aa: CASSQGLAGLYEQYF

abundance: -
j_gene: TRBJ2-2
d_gene: TRBD2
v_gene: TRBV5-1
CDR3nt: TGCGCCAGCGGGGCCGGGACTAGTCACACCGGGGAGCTGTTTTTT
CDR3aa: CASGAGTSHTGELFF

abundance: -
j_gene: TRBJ2-7
d_gene: TRBD1
v_gene: TRBV11-2
CDR3nt: TGTGCCAGCAGCTTAATCGCCGGGACAGGAGCTTTTAGCGAGCAGTACTTC
CDR3aa: CASSLIAGTGAFSEQYF

abundance: -
j_gene: TRBJ2-7
d_gene: -
v_gene: TRBV4-1
CDR3nt: TGCGCCAGCAGCCATCCGACAAGACCCTACGAGCAGTACTTC
CDR3aa: CASSHPTRPYEQYF

abundance: -
j_gene: TRBJ1-6
d_gene: -
v_gene: TRBV9
CDR3nt: TGTGCCAGCAGCGTGGGAGGGGGTGGACGGGGTGGTTCACCCCTCCACTTT
CDR3aa: CASSVGGGGRGGSPLHF

abundance: -
j_gene: TRBJ2-5
d_gene: -
v_gene: TRBV5-1
CDR3nt: TGCGCCAGCAGCTTGGCGAGGGAATCTGAGACCCAGTACTTC
CDR3aa: CASSLARESETQYF

abundance: -
j_gene: TRBJ2-2
d_gene: -
v_gene: TRBV7-7
CDR3nt: TGTGCTAGCAGCCCCCGTCCGGGAGAAGTCGGGGAGCTGTTTTTT
CDR3aa: CASSPRPGEVGELFF

abundance: -
j_gene: TRBJ1-4
d_gene: -
v_gene: TRBV6-1
CDR3nt: TGTGCCAGCAGTGCGAGAGAACAGGTCCCGAATGAAAAACTGTTTTTT
CDR3aa: CASSAREQVPNEKLFF

abundance: -
j_gene: TRBJ2-5
d_gene: TRBD2
v_gene: TRBV6-6
CDR3nt: TGTGCCAGCAGTCCGGGACTAGCGGGACAAGAGACCCAGTACTTC
CDR3aa: CASSPGLAGQETQYF

abundance: once
j_gene: TRBJ2-7
d_gene: TRBD2
v_gene: TRBV7-2
CDR3nt: TGTGCCAGCAGCCAGGGGACTAGCGGGATGTGGTACGAGCAGTACTTC
CDR3aa: CASSQGTSGMWYEQYF

abundance: -
j_gene: TRBJ2-1
d_gene: -
v_gene: TRBV10-1
CDR3nt: TGCGCCAGCATAGTGGTACGGGACAATGAGCAGTTCTTC
CDR3aa: CASIVVRDNEQFF

abundance: -
j_gene: TRBJ1-6
d_gene: -
v_gene: TRBV2
CDR3nt: TGTGCCAGCACTCCATCGACAGAAGTGAATTCACCCCTCCACTTT
CDR3aa: CASTPSTEVNSPLHF

abundance: -
j_gene: TRBJ2-7
d_gene: -
v_gene: TRBV6-5
CDR3nt: TGTGCCAGCAGTTACTCAGACTTAACCTACGAGCAGTACTTC
CDR3aa: CASSYSDLTYEQYF

abundance: -
j_gene: TRBJ1-2
d_gene: -
v_gene: TRBV30
CDR3nt: TGTGCCTGGAGTGGTAGGGACTTCTATGGCTACACCTTC
CDR3aa: CAWSGRDFYGYTF

abundance: -
j_gene: TRBJ1-2
d_gene: TRBD1
v_gene: TRBV19
CDR3nt: TGTGCCAGTAGTCCGGGACAGCGCGAATATGGCTACACCTTC
CDR3aa: CASSPGQREYGYTF

abundance: -
j_gene: TRBJ2-3
d_gene: -
v_gene: TRBV19
CDR3nt: TGTGCCAGTAACCCTCTAGGTCCGCCTTCTAGCACAGATACGCAGTATTTT
CDR3aa: CASNPLGPPSSTDTQYF

abundance: -
j_gene: TRBJ2-7
d_gene: -
v_gene: TRBV11-1
CDR3nt: TGTGCCAGCCGGAAGACAGGGGAGGGTTACGAGCAGTACTTC
CDR3aa: CASRKTGEGYEQYF

abundance: -
j_gene: TRBJ2-4
d_gene: -
v_gene: TRBV7-8
CDR3nt: TGTGCCAGCAGCTTAGCTAGGGGGAGTAACATTCAGTACTTC
CDR3aa: CASSLARGSNIQYF

abundance: -
j_gene: TRBJ2-3
d_gene: -
v_gene: TRBV5-1
CDR3nt: TGCGCCAGCAGCTTGGGAACAAACAAACATTCTAGCACAGATACGCAGTATTTT
CDR3aa: CASSLGTNKHSSTDTQYF

abundance: few
j_gene: TRBJ2-1
d_gene: -
v_gene: TRBV7-9
CDR3nt: TGTGCCAGCAGCTTCGAGCCCTGGGACTTGGGCTTCTTC
CDR3aa: CASSFEPWDLGFF

abundance: -
j_gene: TRBJ2-1
d_gene: -
v_gene: TRBV7-4
CDR3nt: TGTGCCAGCAGACCCCGGCGGGGTAGCTCCTACAATGAGCAGTTCTTC
CDR3aa: CASRPRRGSSYNEQFF

abundance: -
j_gene: TRBJ1-3
d_gene: -
v_gene: TRBV18
CDR3nt: TGTGCCAGCTCACCCGCCCCAGGGGTTGGAAACACCATATATTTT
CDR3aa: CASSPAPGVGNTIYF

abundance: -
j_gene: TRBJ1-5
d_gene: TRBD1
v_gene: TRBV5-6
CDR3nt: TGTGCCAGCAGCCCTCCTACGACAGGGCGACATCAGCCCCAGCATTTT
CDR3aa: CASSPPTTGRHQPQHF

abundance: -
j_gene: TRBJ2-7
d_gene: TRBD2
v_gene: TRBV9
CDR3nt: TGTGCCAGCAGCTTACGGACTAGCGGGATCTACGAGCAGTACTTC
CDR3aa: CASSLRTSGIYEQYF

abundance: -
j_gene: TRBJ2-7
d_gene: -
v_gene: TRBV10-2
CDR3nt: TGCGCCAGCATAAGGGGGGGAACCTACGAGCAGTACTTC
CDR3aa: CASIRGGTYEQYF

abundance: -
j_gene: TRBJ2-1
d_gene: TRBD2
v_gene: TRBV11-2
CDR3nt: TGTGCCAGCAGCTCCGGGAGGGCCCTCTACAATGAGCAGTTCTTC
CDR3aa: CASSSGRALYNEQFF

abundance: once
j_gene: TRBJ2-1
d_gene: -
v_gene: TRBV6-1
CDR3nt: TGTGCCAGCAGTGAACTTCTGGCTAGCGCTGACAATGAGCAGTTCTTC
CDR3aa: CASSELLASADNEQFF

abundance: -
j_gene: TRBJ2-5
d_gene: TRBD1
v_gene: TRBV7-9
CDR3nt: TGTGCCAGCATCGTGGACAGGGCTGAGACCCAGTACTTC
CDR3aa: CASIVDRAETQYF

abundance: -
j_gene: TRBJ2-1
d_gene: -
v_gene: TRBV4-1
CDR3nt: TGCGCCAGCAGCCAGGAGGAAGAGTCCTACAATGAGCAGTTCTTC
CDR3aa: CASSQEEESYNEQFF

abundance: few
j_gene: TRBJ2-7
d_gene: TRBD1
v_gene: TRBV9
CDR3nt: TGTGCCAGCAGCGTATACCCAGGGGGAACCTACGAGCAGTACTTC
CDR3aa: CASSVYPGGTYEQYF

abundance: -
j_gene: TRBJ2-3
d_gene: -
v_gene: TRBV5-4
CDR3nt: TGTGCCAGCAGCCTCACAGATACGCAGTATTTT
CDR3aa: CASSLTDTQYF

abundance: -
j_gene: TRBJ1-5
d_gene: -
v_gene: TRBV28
CDR3nt: TGTGCCAGCAGTTTACAGCAGGGGCGCCAGCCCCAGCATTTT
CDR3aa: CASSLQQGRQPQHF

abundance: -
j_gene: TRBJ1-2
d_gene: TRBD1
v_gene: TRBV6-1
CDR3nt: TGTGCCAGCAGTGAAGGGACAGGGGGCTATGGCTACACCTTC
CDR3aa: CASSEGTGGYGYTF

abundance: -
j_gene: TRBJ2-1
d_gene: TRBD1
v_gene: TRBV4-1
CDR3nt: TGCGCCAGCAGCCCGGGGACAGCCTACAATGAGCAGTTCTTC
CDR3aa: CASSPGTAYNEQFF

abundance: -
j_gene: TRBJ2-5
d_gene: TRBD2
v_gene: TRBV10-3
CDR3nt: TGTGCCATCAGGCCGACTAGCGGCCAAGAGACCCAGTACTTC
CDR3aa: CAIRPTSGQETQYF

abundance: -
j_gene: TRBJ1-1
d_gene: -
v_gene: TRBV6-1
CDR3nt: TGTGCCAGCAGAACAAAACAGGGAACCACTGAAGCTTTCTTT
CDR3aa: CASRTKQGTTEAFF

abundance: -
j_gene: TRBJ1-1
d_gene: TRBD1
v_gene: TRBV29-1
CDR3nt: TGCAGCGCCGCTGGGACAGTAGAAGCTTTCTTT
CDR3aa: CSAAGTVEAFF

abundance: -
j_gene: TRBJ1-5
d_gene: -
v_gene: TRBV5-8
CDR3nt: TGTGCCAGCAGCTCCCTCAGGGGAGTAGGTCAGCCCCAGCATTTT
CDR3aa: CASSSLRGVGQPQHF

abundance: -
j_gene: TRBJ1-3
d_gene: -
v_gene: TRBV30
CDR3nt: TGTGCCTGGAGTGTAGGCAGGGCAGCTGGAAACACCATATATTTT
CDR3aa: CAWSVGRAAGNTIYF

abundance: -
j_gene: TRBJ2-2
d_gene: -
v_gene: TRBV18
CDR3nt: TGTGCCAGCTCACCAGAGGGAGAGGTCCCCGGGGAGCTGTTTTTT
CDR3aa: CASSPEGEVPGELFF

abundance: few
j_gene: TRBJ1-2
d_gene: -
v_gene: TRBV10-3
CDR3nt: TGTGCCATCAGTTCCGAACCAAGACTTCATGGCTACACCTTC
CDR3aa: CAISSEPRLHGYTF

abundance: -
j_gene: TRBJ2-1
d_gene: TRBD1
v_gene: TRBV27
CDR3nt: TGTGCCAGCGGACAGGGAGGCCTAGCCTTTCGGCAGTTCTTC
CDR3aa: CASGQGGLAFRQFF

abundance: -
j_gene: TRBJ2-2
d_gene: -
v_gene: TRBV29-1
CDR3nt: TGCAGCGTTCGCGCGGTAACACCCACCGGGGAGCTGTTTTTT
CDR3aa: CSVRAVTPTGELFF

abundance: -
j_gene: TRBJ1-2
d_gene: -
v_gene: TRBV6-1
CDR3nt: TGTGCCAGCAGCTCCGGGTTCCGAGCGACTGAGTTC
CDR3aa: CASSSGFRATEF

abundance: -
j_gene: TRBJ1-2
d_gene: -
v_gene: TRBV7-9
CDR3nt: TGTGCCAGCAGCTTAAAGGGGGACTATGGCTACACCTTC
CDR3aa: CASSLKGDYGYTF

abundance: -
j_gene: TRBJ2-3
d_gene: TRBD2
v_gene: TRBV11-2
CDR3nt: TGTGCCAGCAGCGGATCCTGGACTAGCGGGAGCCTGAGGGATACGCAGTATTTT
CDR3aa: CASSGSWTSGSLRDTQYF

abundance: -
j_gene: TRBJ1-2
d_gene: -
v_gene: TRBV12-5
CDR3nt: TGTGCTAGTGGCATGACAGGATTTAACTATGGCTACACCTTC
CDR3aa: CASGMTGFNYGYTF

abundance: once
j_gene: TRBJ1-3
d_gene: -
v_gene: TRBV4-1
CDR3nt: TGCGCCAGCAGCCAAGGATGGACAGCTTACTCTGGAAACACCATATATTTT
CDR3aa: CASSQGWTAYSGNTIYF

abundance: -
j_gene: TRBJ2-3
d_gene: -
v_gene: TRBV5-1
CDR3nt: TGCGCCAGCAGCAGAATGGCGGGCACAGATACGCAGTATTTT
CDR3aa: CASSRMAGTDTQYF

abundance: -
j_gene: TRBJ2-1
d_gene: TRBD2
v_gene: TRBV5-4
CDR3nt: TGTGCCAGCAGCTTGGCGTCACTAGCGGGAGGAATTCCCCGCGGTGAGCAGTTCTTC
CDR3aa: CASSLASLAGGIPRGEQFF

abundance: -
j_gene: TRBJ1-5
d_gene: -
v_gene: TRBV19
CDR3nt: TGTGCCAGTAGTAAGAACAGGGTGAGCAATCAGCCCCAGCATTTT
CDR3aa: CASSKNRVSNQPQHF

abundance: -
j_gene: TRBJ1-1
d_gene: -
v_gene: TRBV27
CDR3nt: TGTGCCAGCAGTTGGGGGGGACTTCGGAACACTGAAGCTTTCTTT
CDR3aa: CASSWGGLRNTEAFF

abundance: -
j_gene: TRBJ2-7
d_gene: -
v_gene: TRBV7-8
CDR3nt: TGTGCCAGCAGCTTAGCGCGGCTGATTGTCGGCCGGATCTACGAGCAGTACTTC
CDR3aa: CASSLARLIVGRIYEQYF